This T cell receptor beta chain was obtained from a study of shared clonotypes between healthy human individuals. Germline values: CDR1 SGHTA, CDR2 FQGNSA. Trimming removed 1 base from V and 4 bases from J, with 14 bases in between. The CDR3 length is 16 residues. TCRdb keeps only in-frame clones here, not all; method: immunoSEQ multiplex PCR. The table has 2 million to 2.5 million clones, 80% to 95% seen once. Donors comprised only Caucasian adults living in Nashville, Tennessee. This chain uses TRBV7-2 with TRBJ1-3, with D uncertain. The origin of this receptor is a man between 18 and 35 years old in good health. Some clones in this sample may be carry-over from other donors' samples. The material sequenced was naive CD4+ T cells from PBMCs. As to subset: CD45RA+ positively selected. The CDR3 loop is CASSLVWGSTGNTIYF. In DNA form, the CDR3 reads TGTGCCAGCAGCTTAGTGTGGGGTTCTACAGGAAACACCATATATTTT. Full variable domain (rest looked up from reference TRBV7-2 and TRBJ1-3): GAGVSQSPSNKVTEKGKDVELRCDPISGHTALYWYRQSLGQGLEFLIYFQGNSAPDKSGLPSDRFSAERTGGSVSTLTIQRTQQEDSAVYLCASSLVWGSTGNTIYFGEGSWLTVV.